A single sample is the source of the 16 T cell receptor beta chains below, sequenced in a study of cytomegalovirus exposure and HLA in healthy donors. Amplification used 60 Vbeta primers and 13 Jbeta primers. TCRdb's copy holds only in-frame clones and misses some; the assay was immunoSEQ multiplex PCR. The sample lists around 94,000 clones, around 57% seen once, with over 4% in the top ten. Sequenced input: PBMCs. All receptors come from a human donor in good health.

V and J are TRBV28 and TRBJ1-5; D unresolved. V gave up 1 base and J gave up 2 bases, with 12 bases separating them. Germline assignment: CDR1 MDHEN and CDR2 SYDVKM. The length of the CDR3 is 16 residues. The CDR3 coding sequence is TGTGCCAGCAGTTTATTTAACTCGGTGGGCAATCAGCCCCAGCATTTT. Residues: CASSLFNSVGNQPQHF.

This rearrangement joins TRBV6-5 to TRBJ2-7; 7 bases align to TRBD2. CDR3 size: 16 residues. The germline CDR1 and CDR2 sequences are MNHEY and SVGAGI. The V and J ends lost 0 bases and 2 bases, in that order; junction bases with no gene match: 7. CDR3 sequence (DNA): TGTGCCAGCAGTTACTCGGGGCTAGCGGATACCTACGAGCAGTACTTC. Amino acids: CASSYSGLADTYEQYF.

The rearrangement uses TRBV7-9 and TRBJ2-1, with TRBD2 identical over 10 bases. Unmatched junction bases numbered 3, after V lost 6 bases and J lost 1 base. The CDR3 has 15 residues. The germline CDR1 and CDR2 sequences are SEHNR and FQNEAQ (reference sequence). The CDR3 nucleotides are TGTGCCAGCAGATCTAGCGGGAGTTCCTACAATGAGCAGTTCTTC. Translating it yields CASRSSGSSYNEQFF.

This clone has only a few counts. The gene calls are TRBV30 and TRBJ2-7; D remains ambiguous. Trimming pared 2 bases from V and 1 base from J, leaving 15 bases between. Germline V CDR1 and CDR2: GTSNPN, SVGIG (reference sequence). The CDR3 loop spans 15 amino acids. CDR3 coding DNA: TGTGCCTGGAGTCGCGGAGTAGCATTTTCCTACGAGCAGTACTTC. Amino acid sequence: CAWSRGVAFSYEQYF.

The genes are TRBV28 and TRBJ1-6, with D maybe TRBD1 (5 bases). The germline gives CDR1 MDHEN, CDR2 SYDVKM. Trimming shortened V by 3 bases and J by 7 bases, and 16 bases separated the two germline ends. This CDR3 contains 16 residues. The CDR3 nucleotides are TGTGCCAGCAGTTTTATGCGACAGTTGGGCAATTCACCCCTCCACTTT. Translated, it gives CASSFMRQLGNSPLHF.

This clone is medium-sized within its sample. The V call is TRBV6-4, the J call TRBJ2-1; tentatively, D is TRBD1 (6 bases). Germline loops: CDR1 MRHNA, CDR2 SNTAGT. Deletions cut 2 bases from V and 5 bases from J, with 7 bases between. This CDR3 has 13 residues. CDR3: CASSDRDNNEQFF. DNA for the CDR3: TGTGCCAGCAGTGACCGGGACAACAATGAGCAGTTCTTC.

V and J are TRBV5-1 and TRBJ2-7, with 13 nucleotides matching TRBD2. J gave up 0 bases and V 3 bases, and 3 bases lay outside the gene matches. This CDR3 spans 16 amino acids. Per the germline V gene, CDR1 is SGHRS and CDR2 is YFSETQ. The CDR3 DNA reads as TGCGCCAGCAGCTGGGGGACTAGCGGGACCTCCTACGAGCAGTACTTC. Its protein product is CASSWGTSGTSYEQYF.

This clone was seen a handful of times. V and J are TRBV5-6 and TRBJ2-6; maybe TRBD1 (6 bases). CDR1 SGHDT and CDR2 YYEEEE come from the germline V gene. This CDR3 has 16 amino acids. V shed 3 bases and J shed 0 bases, with 10 bases lying between them. DNA of the CDR3: TGTGCCAGCAGCTCCACAGGGCGCTCTGGGGCCAACGTCCTGACTTTC. It codes for CASSSTGRSGANVLTF.

The chain employs TRBV7-8 and TRBJ2-2; 11 bases fit TRBD2. The CDR3 is 16 residues long. Per germline, CDR1 SGHVS and CDR2 FQNEAQ. Losses at the gene ends were 5 bases for V and 2 bases for J; bases not matched to a gene: 4. The CDR3 region has the DNA TGTGCCAGCAGCGCACTAGCGGGAGAAAACACCGGGGAGCTGTTTTTT. The encoded protein is CASSALAGENTGELFF. The variable domain in full, completed from reference TRBV7-8 and TRBJ2-2, reads GAGVSQSPRYKVAKRGQDVALRCDPISGHVSLFWYQQALGQGPEFLTYFQNEAQLDKSGLPSDRFFAERPEGSVSTLKIQRTQQEDSAVYLCASSALAGENTGELFFGEGSRLTVL.

The rearrangement uses TRBV6-5 and TRBJ2-2; D possibly corresponds to TRBD1 (5 bases). Germline CDR1 and CDR2: MNHEY and SVGAGI. The length of the CDR3 is 14 residues. Deletions cut 0 bases from V and 9 bases from J, with 11 bases between. The CDR3 DNA is TGTGCCAGCAGTTACTCGCAGGGTGGCCGGGAGCTGTTTTTT. Translation gives CASSYSQGGRELFF.

The sample holds a few counts of this clone. The chain has TRBV2 and TRBJ2-2, with 8 bases aligning to TRBD1. CDR1 and CDR2 from the germline V gene are SNHLY and FYNNEI. This CDR3 comprises 18 residues. With V trimmed by 10 bases and J by 0 bases, 16 bases remained unmatched. CDR3 sequence (DNA): TGTGCCACCAGGTCGAGGGACAGGAGATCGGCGAACACCGGGGAGCTGTTTTTT. Protein: CATRSRDRRSANTGELFF.

The rearrangement uses TRBV28 and TRBJ2-1; a possible D gene is TRBD2 (5 bases). CDR1 and CDR2 (germline): MDHEN, SYDVKM. CDR3 length equals 15 residues. Trimming took off 7 bases at V and 3 bases at J, with 16 bases between the two ends. CDR3: CASTLAGRNYNEQFF. Here the CDR3 DNA reads TGTGCCAGCACCCTCGCGGGCAGGAACTACAATGAGCAGTTCTTC.

The chain couples TRBV10-2 to TRBJ2-5, with D perhaps matching TRBD1 (5 bases). Trimming took off 5 bases at V and 0 bases at J, with 13 bases between the two ends. Germline V lookup: CDR1 WSHSY, CDR2 SAAADI. The CDR3 runs to 15 residues. CDR3 sequence (DNA): TGCGCCAGCAGTCCTCCAGGGCCATACCAAGAGACCCAGTACTTC. It translates to CASSPPGPYQETQYF.

This chain joins TRBV5-6 and TRBJ1-1, with D uncertain. The ends were cut back, 1 base at V and 0 bases at J, with 13 bases in the middle. The CDR3 contains 16 residues. Germline CDR1 and CDR2: SGHDT and YYEEEE. CDR3 nucleotide sequence: TGTGCCAGCAGCTTGTACGAGCTCACGGTGAACACTGAAGCTTTCTTT. It is translated as CASSLYELTVNTEAFF.

This clone has just one count. V is TRBV21-1 and J is TRBJ2-5; the table's D call, TRBD1, has no DNA check behind it. TRBV21-1 is a pseudogene. CDR3 length: 16 amino acids. CDR3 loop: CASSFRGTGPQETQYF. Here the CDR3 DNA reads TGTGCCAGCAGCTTCCGCGGGACAGGGCCCCAAGAGACCCAGTACTTC.

The V call is TRBV19, the J call TRBJ1-5, with TRBD1 matching 8 bases. The V gene end was trimmed by 8 bases and the J gene end by 6 bases; junction bases not matched to a gene: 9. This CDR3 is built from 14 residues. CDR1 is LNHDA and CDR2 is SQIVND in the germline V gene (reference sequence). The CDR3 spells CASDLQGATQPQHF. For the CDR3, the DNA is TGTGCCAGTGACCTCCAGGGGGCCACTCAGCCCCAGCATTTT.